The 27 T cell receptor beta chains reported below all come from one sample, sequenced in a study of neurological immune-mediated disorders. TCRdb passed the 5' RACE reads through MiXCR, listing each CDR3 protein once. The sample lists more than 20,000 distinct CDR3 sequences; roughly 15% were seen once. Sample: PBMCs. The receptor source for this set is a female donor with HTLV-1-associated myelopathy (HAM/TSP).

There are many counts of this clonotype. CDR3: CASSPLDRAGPNTGELFF. DNA of the CDR3: TGTGCCAGCTCACCTCTGGACAGGGCCGGTCCGAACACCGGGGAGCTGTTTTTT. The gene calls are TRBV18 and TRBJ2-2; 8 bases agree with TRBD1. V lost 3 bases and J lost 0; bases outside the gene matches: 9. The CDR3 is 18 amino acids. Germline CDR1 KGHSH, CDR2 LQKENI.

This clonotype was seen many times. The gene calls are TRBV5-1 and TRBJ2-3; 10 nucleotides agree with TRBD2. The CDR3 is 20 residues long. V was clipped by 1 base and J by 3 bases; unmatched bases: 17. The V gene's germline CDR1 is SGHRS and CDR2 YFSETQ. CDR3 sequence reads: CASSLMPVASGSGRTDTQYF. CDR3 nucleotide sequence: TGCGCCAGCAGCTTGATGCCCGTGGCTAGCGGGAGTGGAAGGACAGATACGCAGTATTTT.

This clonotype occurred a few times. CDR3 bases: TGTGCCAGCACGACGGGGGGGGCCTGGGCCAACGTCCTGACTTTC. It specifies CASTTGGAWANVLTF. The genes are TRBV7-2 and TRBJ2-6, with 8 bases aligning to TRBD2. J gave up 5 bases and V 7 bases, and 7 bases lay outside the gene matches. CDR3 length: 15 residues. CDR1 is SGHTA, CDR2 FQGNSA, per germline.

Within the sample, this clonotype is medium-sized. This chain uses TRBV20-1 with TRBJ2-1; 10 positions match TRBD2. The CDR3 sequence is 14 residues long. Germline CDR1 and CDR2: DFQATT and SNEGSKA (reference sequence). V lost 8 bases, J lost 6 bases, and 10 bases stayed unmatched. The CDR3 is CSPFLAGGGNEQFF. The CDR3 DNA follows: TGCAGTCCCTTTTTAGCGGGAGGAGGCAATGAGCAGTTCTTC.

This clonotype has at least ten counts. This chain joins TRBV7-8 and TRBJ2-3, with 9 bases matching TRBD2. V was pared by 5 bases and J by 2 bases, with 11 bases of the junction left unmatched. The CDR3 is 17 amino acids. The V gene's germline CDR1 is SGHVS and CDR2 FQNEAQ. The CDR3 DNA sequence: TGTGCCAGCAGCGTAGATTGGCTAGCGGGACACACAGATACGCAGTATTTT. Translated: CASSVDWLAGHTDTQYF.

In its sample, this clonotype was seen many times. The gene calls are TRBV20-1 and TRBJ1-5; D ambiguous. V was clipped by 0 bases and J by 0 bases, with 6 bases between them. The CDR3 runs to 14 residues. In germline, CDR1 is DFQATT, CDR2 SNEGSKA (reference sequence). This chain's CDR3 is CSARDGGSNQPQHF. CDR3 nucleotides: TGCAGTGCTAGAGATGGTGGTAGCAATCAGCCCCAGCATTTT.

As regards this clonotype: A read error may be the cause here, since a much bigger clone is one base away. The chain combines TRBV5-1 with TRBJ2-1; no reliable D call. The V end lost 1 base, the J end lost 6 bases, and 26 bases lay between the germline ends. The CDR3 sequence is 19 residues long. Germline V gene data show CDR1 as SGHRS and CDR2 as YFSETQ. The CDR3 DNA reads as TGCGCCAGCAGCTTGTCCTACGCTGGTCCCGGGTCCCCGCTCAATGAGCAGTTCTTC. It codes for CASSLSYAGPGSPLNEQFF.

This clonotype occurred many times. V and J are TRBV5-1 and TRBJ2-7, with a possible D match to TRBD2 (5 bases). The germline V and J ends were trimmed by 7 bases and 6 bases, with 20 bases remaining between them. Germline values: CDR1 SGHRS, CDR2 YFSETQ. The CDR3 consists of 14 residues. The DNA of the CDR3 is TGCGCCAGCGGAGGTGGAGCGGCCCCCACCGAGCAGTACTTC. This translates into CASGGGAAPTEQYF.

This clonotype was counted at least ten times. The chain combines TRBV28 with TRBJ1-2, with D maybe TRBD1 (6 bases). The germline V and J ends were trimmed by 3 bases and 5 bases, with 10 bases remaining between them. This CDR3 spans 13 amino acids. Germline V CDR1 and CDR2: MDHEN, SYDVKM. CDR3 residues: CASSFRGEYGYTF. The CDR3 DNA is TGTGCCAGCAGTTTTAGGGGGGAGTATGGCTACACCTTC.

The sample holds a few counts of this clonotype. The chain combines TRBV7-2 with TRBJ2-7; no definite D call. V lost 0 bases, J lost 2 bases, and 14 bases lay in between. Germline CDR1 and CDR2: SGHTA and FQGNSA. The CDR3 extends over 16 amino acids. The CDR3 spells CASSLAASSVTYEQYF. CDR3 bases: TGTGCCAGCAGCTTAGCCGCCAGTTCTGTAACCTACGAGCAGTACTTC. The whole variable domain, remainder taken from reference TRBV7-2 and TRBJ2-7, is GAGVSQSPSNKVTEKGKDVELRCDPISGHTALYWYRQSLGQGLEFLIYFQGNSAPDKSGLPSDRFSAERTGGSVSTLTIQRTQQEDSAVYLCASSLAASSVTYEQYFGPGTRLTVT.

By share of the sample, this clonotype is medium-sized. V gene TRBV29-1 combines with J gene TRBJ2-1; the match to TRBD2 covers 12 bases. V dropped 6 bases and J dropped 3; count of bases not matched to a gene: 9. The V gene's germline CDR1 is SQVTM and CDR2 ANQGSEA. The CDR3 contains 16 residues. CDR3 DNA: TGCAGCGTGCCCCCCCGACTAGCGGGGGTCTACAATGAGCAGTTCTTC. This gives the protein CSVPPRLAGVYNEQFF.

This clonotype has a count of ten or more. The V call is TRBV20-1, the J call TRBJ2-5; 7 nucleotides align to TRBD2. In germline, CDR1 is DFQATT, CDR2 SNEGSKA (reference sequence). Unmatched junction bases numbered 11, after V lost 0 bases and J lost 1 base. CDR3 length: 17 amino acids. CDR3 nucleotide sequence: TGCAGTGCTAGAGATCCCGAAAGCGGGATGATCCAAGAGACCCAGTACTTC. Its protein is CSARDPESGMIQETQYF.

In its sample, this clonotype was seen many times. The gene calls are TRBV4-3 and TRBJ2-1; TRBD2 matches at 11 bases. Trimming cost V 3 bases and J 3 bases; bases outside gene matches: 7. The V gene's germline CDR1 is LGHNA and CDR2 YSLEER. The CDR3 is made up of 17 amino acids. In nucleotides, the CDR3 is TGCGCCAGCAGCCAGACAACTAGCGGGGGACGCTACAATGAGCAGTTCTTC. It specifies CASSQTTSGGRYNEQFF.

This clonotype was counted ten times or more. The chain couples TRBV14 to TRBJ1-4, with unresolved D. The CDR3 spans 15 residues. V was pared by 0 bases and J by 8 bases, with 13 bases between. Germline assignment: CDR1 SGHDN and CDR2 FVKESK. The chain's CDR3 is CASSQEKFPGEKLFF. The CDR3 nucleotides read TGTGCCAGCAGCCAAGAGAAGTTCCCTGGGGAAAAACTGTTTTTT.

This clonotype has at least ten counts. The chain has TRBV6-1 and TRBJ2-7; D gene uncertain. Germline CDR1 reads MNHNS; CDR2 reads SASEGT. V was clipped by 7 bases and J by 6 bases, with 22 bases between them. CDR3 length equals 15 residues. The CDR3 DNA is TGTGCCAGCACCCCGAACCGGGTCCTAGGCGTCGAGCAGTACTTC. It is translated as CASTPNRVLGVEQYF.

By share, this clonotype counts as medium-sized. The V call is TRBV6-2 or TRBV6-3, the J call TRBJ2-1; D might be TRBD2 (6 bases). The germline gives CDR1 MNHEY, CDR2 SVGEGT. CDR3 size: 14 residues. V was shortened by 6 bases and J by 10 bases, with 19 bases between the two germline ends. The CDR3 loop is CASRRDPSTGEQFF. The CDR3 coding sequence is TGTGCCAGCAGGCGGGACCCCTCCACCGGCGAGCAGTTCTTC.

This clonotype was picked up many times. V and J are TRBV29-1 and TRBJ2-7; 10 bases map to TRBD1. Germline V CDR1 and CDR2: SQVTM, ANQGSEA. CDR3 length equals 14 residues. The V and J ends lost 3 bases and 2 bases, in that order; junction bases with no gene match: 4. CDR3 sequence: CSVEPGTGAYEQYF. The CDR3 region has the DNA TGCAGCGTTGAGCCCGGGACAGGGGCCTACGAGCAGTACTTC.

This clonotype was detected ten times or more. The gene calls are TRBV5-6 and TRBJ2-1; D is unclear. V gave up 4 bases and J gave up 6 bases, with 5 bases separating them. This CDR3 has 11 residues. Germline V gene lookup returns CDR1 SGHDT and CDR2 YYEEEE. In DNA, the CDR3 is TGTGCCAGCAGCCAGATCAATGAGCAGTTCTTC. This encodes CASSQINEQFF.

This clonotype was seen at least ten times. The chain recombines TRBV6-5 with TRBJ2-2; perhaps TRBD2 as D (6 bases). Deletions cut 8 bases from V and 0 bases from J, with 22 bases between. CDR3 length: 18 residues. Germline-derived CDR1 and CDR2 are MNHEY and SVGAGI. CDR3 in DNA: TGTGCCAGCCGGATGGTATGGCGGGACTTAGCGAACACCGGGGAGCTGTTTTTT. This translates into CASRMVWRDLANTGELFF.

There are many counts of this clonotype. V usage is TRBV20-1 and J usage is TRBJ2-2; possibly TRBD1 or TRBD2 for D (5 bases each). The CDR3 spans 14 residues. The germline V and J ends were trimmed by 1 base and 4 bases, with 10 bases remaining between them. CDR1 is DFQATT and CDR2 is SNEGSKA in the germline V gene (reference sequence). CDR3 sequence (DNA): TGCAGTGCTAGAGCTTTCGGGACCACCGGGGAGCTGTTTTTT. Protein sequence: CSARAFGTTGELFF.

This clonotype was detected many times. This rearrangement joins TRBV7-2 to TRBJ1-4; D is ambiguous. In germline, CDR1 is SGHTA, CDR2 FQGNSA. The CDR3 runs to 13 residues. Trimming shortened V by 2 bases and J by 6 bases, and 7 bases separated the two germline ends. The CDR3 loop reads CASSLSRDEKLFF. The CDR3 nucleotides read TGTGCCAGCAGCTTATCCAGAGATGAAAAACTGTTTTTT.

This clonotype was detected ten times or more. The chain has TRBV7-2 and TRBJ1-2, with 7 bases that match TRBD1. V lost 2 bases and J lost 4; bases outside the gene matches: 7. This CDR3 has 15 amino acids. Germline lookup yields CDR1 SGHTA and CDR2 FQGNSA. CDR3 sequence reads: CASSLPTGLGYGYTF. The CDR3 bases are TGTGCCAGCAGCTTACCGACAGGGCTGGGCTATGGCTACACCTTC.

This clonotype was counted at least ten times. J is TRBJ1-2 and V is TRBV9, with no clear D. The V end lost 1 base, the J end lost 6 bases, and 7 bases lay between the germline ends. CDR3 size: 12 residues. The germline V gene has CDR1 SGDLS and CDR2 YYNGEE. Written as DNA, the CDR3 is TGTGCCAGCAGCGTATACAGAGATGGCTACACCTTC. It translates to CASSVYRDGYTF.

There are many counts of this clonotype. This chain links TRBV7-9 with TRBJ2-1, with 7 bases identical to TRBD2. From germline, CDR1 is SEHNR and CDR2 FQNEAQ (reference sequence). The CDR3 runs to 14 residues. The V gene end was trimmed by 8 bases and the J gene end by 2 bases; junction bases not matched to a gene: 6. The CDR3 sequence is CASAPLAAYNEQFF. CDR3 sequence (DNA): TGTGCCAGCGCCCCCCTAGCGGCCTACAATGAGCAGTTCTTC.

This clonotype was seen only a few times. In DNA form, the CDR3 reads TGTGCCAGCAGTGACTCCGCGGTCGGGGAGCTGTTTTTT. Encoded protein: CASSDSAVGELFF. The rearrangement uses TRBV6-4 and TRBJ2-2, with D hard to call. The germline gives CDR1 MRHNA, CDR2 SNTAGT. The CDR3 is made up of 13 amino acids. V shed 0 bases and J shed 7 bases, with 6 bases lying between them.

At least ten counts were recorded for this clonotype. This chain links TRBV6-5 with TRBJ2-3; 9 bases match TRBD1. Germline loops: CDR1 MNHEY, CDR2 SVGAGI. V was clipped by 8 bases and J by 4 bases; unmatched bases: 7. The CDR3 is 14 residues long. The CDR3 reads CASWGQGLADTQYF. CDR3 nucleotides: TGTGCCAGCTGGGGACAGGGCCTCGCAGATACGCAGTATTTT.

The table lists this clonotype with many counts. The V call is TRBV4-2, the J call TRBJ1-4; 8 bases agree with TRBD1. This CDR3 is 18 amino acids long. Trimming removed 0 bases from V and 6 bases from J; junction bases left unmatched: 12. Germline lookup yields CDR1 LGHNA and CDR2 YNFKEQ. CDR3 DNA sequence: TGTGCCAGCAGCCAAGATTGGTTCAGGGGGCGAGGAGATGAAAAACTGTTTTTT. Its translation is CASSQDWFRGRGDEKLFF.